The entry below describes one T cell receptor (beta chain). This clonotype showed up many times. Its recognized antigen is unknown. Per-base quality was not reported, and no clone a single base away is much larger than it. Graves' hyperthyroidism was defined as stable when no progression to ophthalmopathy occurred over 18 months of follow-up. Hyperthyroidism patients were newly diagnosed, had a disease duration of under 2 months, and were aged 18 to 65 years. The study excluded patients with uncontrolled infections, other autoimmune diseases, pregnancy or lactation. Diagnoses were based on clinical symptoms, serum thyroxine and TRAb, thyroid ultrasound and orbital computed tomography. PBMCs were isolated from 7.5 to 10 ml of fresh peripheral blood by Ficoll-Paque density gradient centrifugation. Total RNA was extracted with Trizol reagent, and quality was checked on an Agilent 2100 Bioanalyzer. TCR beta CDR3 regions were amplified from RNA transcripts. The TCR CDR3 was subjected to a first round of RT-PCR using the HTBI primer set and the Qiagen OneStep RT-PCR kit. Libraries were constructed in a second round of multiplex PCR, after which size selection and purification were carried out. Libraries were sequenced paired-end with 100 bp reads on an Illumina HiSeq2000. As for how the authors treated the data: SOAPnuke was used to process the raw data, with reads discarded if the reads contained adapters or uncalled bases, had a mean Phred below 15, or lacked an exact constant-primer or identifier match. COPE v1.2.5 was used to merge high-quality paired reads, and clonotypes were defined as unique nucleotide sequences. MiTCR v1.1 was used to align the clonotypes against IMGT TRBV, TRBD and TRBJ reference segments. Analysis was restricted to V-J combinations with a frequency above 0.0001, which covered about 99% of repertoires. The TCS score was defined as the ratio of F50 (clonal expansion) to E x V (chaos), calculated using BLOSUM62-based TCRdist between CDR3 peptides within each V-J. Welch's t-statistics and random forest reduced fewer than 550 V-J features to 13, which were used in a naive Bayes classifier (R e1071). TCRdb handled the public reads itself, with Q25 trimming in fastp and clone calling in MiXCR, and kept productive beta chains. Rows are combined by CDR3 protein, so each entry shows the most common genes and DNA. The V and J calls come from TCRdb's annotation, not from the publication. The sample data list under 300,000 distinct CDR3 sequences, and approximately 15% of these were observed just once. The ten biggest clones cover approximately 7.9% of the sample.

The CDR3 has 16 amino acids, counting the end cysteine and phenylalanine. Only the CDR3 DNA stays, 48 bases, in frame from base 1. V ends up 3 bases short and J 5 bases short, with an unmatched junction base count of 9. These data come from a study of T cells in Graves' hyperthyroidism and ophthalmopathy (dated by TCRdb to the late 2010s). Background on the whole study: Peripheral blood samples were taken at initial diagnosis, before any treatment was given. A discovery cohort of roughly 100 patients, approximately 45 with Graves' ophthalmopathy and more than 55 with stable Graves' hyperthyroidism, was used to find distinguishing TCR V-J signatures. An independent validation cohort of fewer than 20 hyperthyroidism patients and approximately 15 patients who later progressed to ophthalmopathy tested prospective prediction of ophthalmopathy. For training and testing, the 100 or so patients in the discovery cohort were randomly divided in a 7:3 ratio. Thyroid tissue and blood T-cell repertoires from about six Graves' hyperthyroidism patients were also compared in the study. After blood sampling, hyperthyroidism patients were treated with methimazole at a starting dose of 30 mg daily, and ophthalmopathy patients were treated with high-dose intravenous methylprednisolone. TCR Vbeta CDR3 sequencing of some 140 peripheral blood samples (roughly 43 ophthalmopathy, some 75 hyperthyroidism and some 17 progressor patients) is reported in the paper.

Overall results and qualifications from the work: Blood samples also contained most of the expanded thyroid clonotypes (frequency above 0.001), which suggests that blood repertoires may reflect thyroid immune responses. A model built on a 13 V-J signature distinguished ophthalmopathy from stable hyperthyroidism, reaching 85% to 90% sensitivity and 81% to 83% specificity in cross-validation and 80%/75% in testing. No statistical method was used to fix the sample size in advance, and group allocation was not hidden from the investigators. In validation, progression to ophthalmopathy was predicted by the model with around 71% sensitivity and just over 72% specificity, a median of around 5.9 months before onset.

The chain is assembled from TRBV12-3 or TRBV12-4 and TRBJ2-5; 10 bases in the junction line up with TRBD2. This receptor was obtained from a woman in her forties with Graves' hyperthyroidism. Source material: blood. In nucleotide form, the sequence is TGTGCCAGCAGTTTGGGCCTAGCGGGAGCTGTGGAGACCCAGTACTTC. This yields the protein CASSLGLAGAVETQYF.